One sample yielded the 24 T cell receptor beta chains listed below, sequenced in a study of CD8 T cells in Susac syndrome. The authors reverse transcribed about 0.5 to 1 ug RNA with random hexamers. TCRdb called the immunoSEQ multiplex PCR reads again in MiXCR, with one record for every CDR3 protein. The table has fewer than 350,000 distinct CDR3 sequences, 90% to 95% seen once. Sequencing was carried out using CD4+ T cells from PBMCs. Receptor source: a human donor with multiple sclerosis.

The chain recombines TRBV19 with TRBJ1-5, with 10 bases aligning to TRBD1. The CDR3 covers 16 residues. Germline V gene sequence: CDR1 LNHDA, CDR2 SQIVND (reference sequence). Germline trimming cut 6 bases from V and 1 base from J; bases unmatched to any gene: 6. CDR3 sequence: CASRRDRGRSNQPQHF. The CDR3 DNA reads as TGTGCCAGTAGAAGGGACAGGGGAAGGAGCAATCAGCCCCAGCATTTT.

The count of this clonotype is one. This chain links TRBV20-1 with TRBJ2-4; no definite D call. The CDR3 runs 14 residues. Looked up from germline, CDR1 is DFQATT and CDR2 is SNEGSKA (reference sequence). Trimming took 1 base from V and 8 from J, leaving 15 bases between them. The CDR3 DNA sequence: TGCAGTGCTAGAGTTTATGGACCGTCGGACATTCAGTACTTC. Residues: CSARVYGPSDIQYF.

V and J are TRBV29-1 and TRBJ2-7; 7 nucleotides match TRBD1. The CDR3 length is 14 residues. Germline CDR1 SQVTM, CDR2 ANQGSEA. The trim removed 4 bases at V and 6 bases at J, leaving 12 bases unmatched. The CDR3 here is CSVVRGGVLPEQYF. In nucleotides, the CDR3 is TGCAGCGTTGTGAGAGGGGGCGTATTGCCCGAGCAGTACTTC.

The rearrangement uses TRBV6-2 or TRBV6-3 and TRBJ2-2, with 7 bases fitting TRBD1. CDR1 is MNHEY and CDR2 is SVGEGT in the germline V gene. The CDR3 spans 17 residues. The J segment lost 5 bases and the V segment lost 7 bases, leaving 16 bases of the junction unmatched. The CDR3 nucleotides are TGTGCCAGCAACGAAAATACAGGGGACCCGAGAACCGGGGAGCTGTTTTTT. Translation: CASNENTGDPRTGELFF.

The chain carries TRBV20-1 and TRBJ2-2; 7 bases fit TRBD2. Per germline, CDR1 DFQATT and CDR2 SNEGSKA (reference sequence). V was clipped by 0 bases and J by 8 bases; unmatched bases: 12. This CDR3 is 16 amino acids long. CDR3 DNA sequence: TGCAGTGCTAGAGAAAGAGCGGGGTCACCCACGGGGGAGCTGTTTTTT. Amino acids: CSARERAGSPTGELFF.

This CDR3 is CASIPTRTSEIVPLSGEQFF. For the CDR3, the DNA is TGCGCCAGCATCCCAACGAGGACTAGCGAAATAGTTCCGCTGTCGGGTGAGCAGTTCTTC. The chain uses TRBV23-1 and TRBJ2-1; 9 nucleotides align to TRBD2. TRBV23-1 is an open reading frame, and its role is uncertain. The length of the CDR3 is 20 residues. After removal of 7 bases from V and 9 bases from J, the junction contained 28 bases not matched to a gene.

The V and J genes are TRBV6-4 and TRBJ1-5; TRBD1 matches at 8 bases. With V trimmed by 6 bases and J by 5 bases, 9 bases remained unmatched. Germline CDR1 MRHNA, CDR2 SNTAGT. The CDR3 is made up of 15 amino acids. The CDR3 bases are TGTGCCAGCAGCCTATACCAGGGGGCGGATCAGCCCCAGCATTTT. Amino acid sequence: CASSLYQGADQPQHF.

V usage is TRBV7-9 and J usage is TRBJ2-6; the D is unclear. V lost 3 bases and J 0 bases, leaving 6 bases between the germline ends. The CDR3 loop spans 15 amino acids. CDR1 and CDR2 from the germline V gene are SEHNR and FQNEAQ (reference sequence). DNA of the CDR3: TGTGCCAGCAGCTTTGTGATCTCTGGGGCCAACGTCCTGACTTTC. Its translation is CASSFVISGANVLTF. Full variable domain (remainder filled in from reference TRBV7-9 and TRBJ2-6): DTGVSQNPRHKITKRGQNVTFRCDPISEHNRLYWYRQTLGQGPEFLTYFQNEAQLEKSRLLSDRFSAERPKGSFSTLEIQRTEQGDSAMYLCASSFVISGANVLTFGAGSRLTVL.

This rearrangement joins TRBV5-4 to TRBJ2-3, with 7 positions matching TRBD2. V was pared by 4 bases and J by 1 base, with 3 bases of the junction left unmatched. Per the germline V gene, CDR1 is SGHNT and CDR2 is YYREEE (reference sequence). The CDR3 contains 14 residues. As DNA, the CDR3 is TGTGCCAGCAGCATTACTAGCGGCACAGATACGCAGTATTTT. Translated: CASSITSGTDTQYF.

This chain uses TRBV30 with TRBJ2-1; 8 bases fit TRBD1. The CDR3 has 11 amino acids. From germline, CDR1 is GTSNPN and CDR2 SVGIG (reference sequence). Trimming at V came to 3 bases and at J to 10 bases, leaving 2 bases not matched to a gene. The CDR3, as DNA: TGTGCCTGGAGGGACAGGGTCGAGCAGTTCTTC. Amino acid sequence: CAWRDRVEQFF.

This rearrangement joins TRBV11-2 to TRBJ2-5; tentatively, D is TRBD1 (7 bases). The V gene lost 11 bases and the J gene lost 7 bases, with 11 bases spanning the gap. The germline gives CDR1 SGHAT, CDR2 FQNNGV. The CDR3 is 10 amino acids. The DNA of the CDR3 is TGTGCCTCCCAGGGGGGGACCCAGTACTTC. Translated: CASQGGTQYF.

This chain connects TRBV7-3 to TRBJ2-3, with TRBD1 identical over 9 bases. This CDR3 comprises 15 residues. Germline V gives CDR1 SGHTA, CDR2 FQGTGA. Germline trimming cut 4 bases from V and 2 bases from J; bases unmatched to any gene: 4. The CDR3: CASSWTGDNTDTQYF. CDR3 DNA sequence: TGTGCCAGCAGCTGGACAGGGGATAACACAGATACGCAGTATTTT.

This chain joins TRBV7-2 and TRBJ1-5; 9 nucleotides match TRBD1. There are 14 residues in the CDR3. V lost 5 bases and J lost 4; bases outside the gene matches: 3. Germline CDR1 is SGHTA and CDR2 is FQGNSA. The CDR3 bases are TGTGCCAGCAGCGTAGGACAGGGGAATCAGCCCCAGCATTTT. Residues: CASSVGQGNQPQHF. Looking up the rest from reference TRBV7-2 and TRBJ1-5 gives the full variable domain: GAGVSQSPSNKVTEKGKDVELRCDPISGHTALYWYRQSLGQGLEFLIYFQGNSAPDKSGLPSDRFSAERTGGSVSTLTIQRTQQEDSAVYLCASSVGQGNQPQHFGDGTRLSIL.

CDR3 DNA sequence: TGCAGTGCTACTAGCGGGGGCGTCGTCTCCTACGAGCAGTACTTC. Residues: CSATSGGVVSYEQYF. The genes are TRBV20-1 and TRBJ2-7; 10 bases agree with TRBD2. V lost 4 bases and J lost 0; bases outside the gene matches: 6. Germline V gene lookup returns CDR1 DFQATT and CDR2 SNEGSKA (reference sequence). The CDR3 totals 15 residues.

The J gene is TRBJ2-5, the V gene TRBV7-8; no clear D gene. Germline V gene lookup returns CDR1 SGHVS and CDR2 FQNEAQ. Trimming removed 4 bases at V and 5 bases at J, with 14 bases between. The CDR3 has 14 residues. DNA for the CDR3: TGTGCCAGCAGCTCCAGTCCTCGCTCGGAGACCCAGTACTTC. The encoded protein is CASSSSPRSETQYF.

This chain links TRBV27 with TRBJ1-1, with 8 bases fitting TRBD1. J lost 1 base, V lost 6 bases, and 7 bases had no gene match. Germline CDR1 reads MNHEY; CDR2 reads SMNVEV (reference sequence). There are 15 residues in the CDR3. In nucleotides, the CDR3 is TGTGCCAGCAGCCGGGACAGGAGCCCGAACACTGAAGCTTTCTTT. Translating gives CASSRDRSPNTEAFF.

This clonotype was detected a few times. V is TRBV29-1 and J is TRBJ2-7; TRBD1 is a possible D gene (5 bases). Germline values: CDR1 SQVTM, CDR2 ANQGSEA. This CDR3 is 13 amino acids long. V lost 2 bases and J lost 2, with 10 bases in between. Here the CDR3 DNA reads TGCAGCGTTGAACTACAGGCTACCTACGAGCAGTACTTC. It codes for CSVELQATYEQYF.

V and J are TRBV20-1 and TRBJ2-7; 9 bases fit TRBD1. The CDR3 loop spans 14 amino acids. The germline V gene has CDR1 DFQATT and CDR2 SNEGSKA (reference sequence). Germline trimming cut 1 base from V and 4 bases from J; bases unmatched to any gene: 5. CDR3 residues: CSARGGTGFYEQYF. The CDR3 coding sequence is TGCAGTGCTAGAGGGGGGACAGGGTTTTACGAGCAGTACTTC.

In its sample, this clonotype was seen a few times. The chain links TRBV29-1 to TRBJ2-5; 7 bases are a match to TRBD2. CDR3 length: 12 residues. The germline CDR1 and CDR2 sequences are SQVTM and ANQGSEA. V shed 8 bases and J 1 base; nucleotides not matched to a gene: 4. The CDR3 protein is CSFASGQETQYF. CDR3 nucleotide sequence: TGCAGCTTCGCTAGCGGCCAAGAGACCCAGTACTTC.

CDR3: CATRGGRTEAFF. The CDR3, as DNA: TGTGCCACTCGGGGGGGGAGGACTGAAGCTTTCTTT. The rearrangement joins TRBV30 to TRBJ1-1; possibly TRBD1 for D (5 bases). The CDR3 is 12 amino acids. V lost 8 bases and J lost 5, with 15 bases in between. CDR1 is GTSNPN and CDR2 is SVGIG in the germline V gene (reference sequence).

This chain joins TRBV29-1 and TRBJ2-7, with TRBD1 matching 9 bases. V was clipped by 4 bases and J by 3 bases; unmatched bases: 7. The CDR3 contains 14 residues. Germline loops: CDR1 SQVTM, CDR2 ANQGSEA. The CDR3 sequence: CSVASRDRDYEQYF. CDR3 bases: TGCAGCGTTGCCTCCAGGGACAGGGACTACGAGCAGTACTTC.

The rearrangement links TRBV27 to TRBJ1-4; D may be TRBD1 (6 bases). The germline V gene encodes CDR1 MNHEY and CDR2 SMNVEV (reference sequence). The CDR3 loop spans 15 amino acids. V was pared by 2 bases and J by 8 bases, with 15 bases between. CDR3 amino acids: CASSLSNRGLEKLFF. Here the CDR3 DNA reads TGTGCCAGCAGTTTAAGCAACCGGGGGCTGGAAAAACTGTTTTTT.

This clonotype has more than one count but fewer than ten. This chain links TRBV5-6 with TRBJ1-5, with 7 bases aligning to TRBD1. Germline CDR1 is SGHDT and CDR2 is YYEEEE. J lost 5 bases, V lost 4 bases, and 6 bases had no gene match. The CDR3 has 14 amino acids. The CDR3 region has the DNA TGTGCCAGCAGCCTCGGTGACAGGGATCAGCCCCAGCATTTT. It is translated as CASSLGDRDQPQHF.

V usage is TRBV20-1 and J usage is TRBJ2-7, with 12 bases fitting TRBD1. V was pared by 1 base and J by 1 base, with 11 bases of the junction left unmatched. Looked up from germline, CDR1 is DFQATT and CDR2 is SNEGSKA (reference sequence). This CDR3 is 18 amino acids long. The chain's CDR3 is CSARGRRGQGARSYEQYF. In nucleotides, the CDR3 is TGCAGTGCTAGAGGCCGCCGGGGACAGGGGGCGCGGTCCTACGAGCAGTACTTC.